Shown below are 32 T cell receptor beta chains from a single sample sequenced in a study of Tregs in tolerant kidney transplant recipients (dated by TCRdb to 2018 to 2020). The time point label here, explained by the study, means: blood sample drawn before combined kidney and bone marrow transplant. The library was produced with the immunoSEQ multiplex PCR assay. TCRdb obtained this table from immuneACCESS and retained in-frame rearrangements with V and J assigned. These tables miss some clones; where compared with another copy, unresolved V genes account for less than half of the shortfall, and the remainder is unexplained. Here the sample has about 73,000 clones; 85% to 95% occur a single time. The ten largest clonotypes hold approximately 0.3% of the sample. The sequencing here drew on Tregs from blood, taken before the transplant. These TCRs come from a human donor who received a combined kidney and bone marrow transplant.

This chain links TRBV6-6 with TRBJ1-1, with D maybe TRBD1 (6 bases). The CDR3 has 14 residues. Germline V gene data show CDR1 as MNHNY and CDR2 as SVGAGI (reference sequence). Trimming took 0 bases from V and 4 from J, leaving 9 bases between them. CDR3 loop: CASSYSEGGTEAFF. CDR3 bases: TGTGCCAGCAGTTACTCGGAAGGGGGCACTGAAGCTTTCTTT.

V usage is TRBV28 and J usage is TRBJ2-1, with 10 bases matching TRBD1. V shed 4 bases and J 12 bases; nucleotides not matched to a gene: 6. Germline-derived CDR1 and CDR2 are MDHEN and SYDVKM. CDR3 size: 13 residues. CDR3 amino acids: CASSSTRDRGQFF. In nucleotides, the CDR3 is TGTGCCAGCAGTTCAACCCGGGACAGGGGGCAGTTCTTC.

The chain is built from TRBV27 and TRBJ2-3, with D unclear. The CDR3 spans 15 residues. Germline assignment: CDR1 MNHEY and CDR2 SMNVEV (reference sequence). Trimming took 6 bases from V and 1 from J, leaving 14 bases between them. This CDR3 reads CASRAGWQRTDTQYF. The CDR3 DNA is TGTGCCAGCAGGGCTGGGTGGCAGCGCACAGATACGCAGTATTTT.

The rearrangement joins TRBV9 to TRBJ2-1; D uncertain. The CDR3 is made up of 14 amino acids. The V and J ends lost 0 bases and 2 bases respectively, with 6 bases between them. Germline CDR1 and CDR2: SGDLS and YYNGEE. The CDR3 loop reads CASSVALAYNEQFF. The CDR3 bases are TGTGCCAGCAGCGTAGCGCTAGCCTACAATGAGCAGTTCTTC.

This rearrangement joins TRBV9 to TRBJ2-1; 9 bases are shared with TRBD2. From germline, CDR1 is SGDLS and CDR2 YYNGEE. The CDR3 extends over 17 amino acids. Trimming at V came to 2 bases and at J to 0 bases, leaving 6 bases not matched to a gene. CDR3 amino acids: CASSVSLAGFSYNEQFF. The CDR3 nucleotides are TGTGCCAGCAGCGTGAGTCTAGCGGGATTCTCCTACAATGAGCAGTTCTTC.

The gene calls are TRBV5-1 and TRBJ2-2; D remains unclear. This CDR3 spans 14 amino acids. The V end was cut by 4 bases, the J end by 2 bases, with 9 bases between. Germline-derived CDR1 and CDR2 are SGHRS and YFSETQ. CDR3 coding DNA: TGCGCCAGCAGCCCACTATACAACACCGGGGAGCTGTTTTTT. It translates to CASSPLYNTGELFF. Together with reference TRBV5-1 and TRBJ2-2, the CDR3 gives the full variable domain: KAGVTQTPRYLIKTRGQQVTLSCSPISGHRSVSWYQQTPGQGLQFLFEYFSETQRNKGNFPGRFSGRQFSNSRSEMNVSTLELGDSALYLCASSPLYNTGELFFGEGSRLTVL.

This chain uses TRBV10-1 with TRBJ1-6, with D uncertain. The germline V gene has CDR1 WNHNN and CDR2 SYGVQD (reference sequence). V was trimmed by 0 bases and J by 10 bases, leaving 7 bases between them. CDR3 length: 13 residues. DNA of the CDR3: TGCGCCAGCAGTGAGTCGGTCGGGTCACCCCTCCACTTT. This codes for CASSESVGSPLHF.

This chain connects TRBV5-6 to TRBJ1-4; no firm D call. CDR3 length equals 15 residues. Trimming removed 4 bases at V and 3 bases at J, with 13 bases between. Germline V lookup: CDR1 SGHDT, CDR2 YYEEEE. CDR3 sequence reads: CASSMVPGSNEKLFF. The DNA of the CDR3 is TGTGCCAGCAGCATGGTTCCGGGTTCTAATGAAAAACTGTTTTTT.

This clone was seen a single time. The chain joins TRBV18 to TRBJ2-7; 10 bases map to TRBD2. J lost 2 bases, V lost 5 bases, and 6 bases had no gene match. The CDR3 covers 15 residues. In germline, CDR1 is KGHSH, CDR2 LQKENI. The CDR3 DNA reads TGTGCCAGCTCATTCAAGCGGGAGGGCCCCTACGAGCAGTACTTC. It translates to CASSFKREGPYEQYF.

The chain links TRBV14 to TRBJ2-7; TRBD2 aligns across 9 bases. Germline trimming cut 6 bases from V and 2 bases from J; bases unmatched to any gene: 2. There are 13 residues in the CDR3. Germline V gives CDR1 SGHDN, CDR2 FVKESK. The CDR3 sequence: CASRASGTYEQYF. CDR3 coding DNA: TGTGCCAGCAGGGCTAGCGGGACCTACGAGCAGTACTTC.

V usage is TRBV19 and J usage is TRBJ1-2, with 7 bases aligning to TRBD1. The V and J ends lost 7 bases and 8 bases, in that order; junction bases with no gene match: 13. The CDR3 has 14 amino acids. Germline assignment: CDR1 LNHDA and CDR2 SQIVND (reference sequence). The CDR3 sequence: CASTATGPLGGYTF. CDR3 sequence (DNA): TGTGCCAGTACTGCGACAGGGCCATTGGGAGGCTACACCTTC.

To note about this clone: Mismatch with germline at one junction end may stem from a read error. The chain has TRBV11-1 and TRBJ2-7, with unresolved D. CDR1 SGHAT and CDR2 FQDESV come from the germline V gene (reference sequence). The CDR3 is made up of 11 amino acids. The CDR3 sequence is CAGSSGYEQYF. CDR3 DNA: TGTGCCGGCAGTTCGGGCTACGAGCAGTACTTC.

The chain is built from TRBV28 and TRBJ2-2, with TRBD2 as a possible D gene (6 bases). Between the trimmed V and J ends, which lost 7 bases and 0 bases, there was a span of 12 bases. The CDR3 has 15 amino acids. Germline CDR1 reads MDHEN; CDR2 reads SYDVKM. CDR3 in DNA: TGTGCCAGCACAAGCGGAGGGGCGAACACCGGGGAGCTGTTTTTT. Translating gives CASTSGGANTGELFF. The full variable domain, completed using reference TRBV28 and TRBJ2-2, is DVKVTQSSRYLVKRTGEKVFLECVQDMDHENMFWYRQDPGLGLRLIYFSYDVKMKEKGDIPEGYSVSREKKERFSLILESASTNQTSMYLCASTSGGANTGELFFGEGSRLTVL.

This clone has just one count. The chain couples TRBV5-1 to TRBJ2-4; possible D gene TRBD1, 6 bases. Trimming stripped 4 bases from V and 1 base from J, with 15 bases between. The CDR3 spans 16 residues. Germline values: CDR1 SGHRS, CDR2 YFSETQ. The CDR3 DNA reads as TGCGCCAGCAGCGAACAGGGTTCTGGGGCCAAAAACATTCAGTACTTC. The encoded protein is CASSEQGSGAKNIQYF.

The chain couples TRBV7-2 to TRBJ2-3; 12 bases align to TRBD2. V lost 7 bases and J lost 5; bases outside the gene matches: 7. Germline CDR1 reads SGHTA; CDR2 reads FQGNSA. The CDR3 sequence is 15 residues long. The DNA for the CDR3 is TGTGCCAGCATCTGGGGGGGACTAGCGGGAGATACGCAGTATTTT. It encodes CASIWGGLAGDTQYF.

This chain joins TRBV10-3 and TRBJ1-2; D possibly corresponds to TRBD1 (6 bases). V was pared by 0 bases and J by 8 bases, with 13 bases between. CDR3 length: 14 amino acids. From germline, CDR1 is ENHRY and CDR2 SYGVKD. The CDR3 sequence: CAISESAGARGYTF. CDR3 coding DNA: TGTGCCATCAGTGAGTCGGCAGGGGCCCGGGGCTACACCTTC.

The sample holds a few counts of this clone. J is TRBJ1-5 and V is TRBV30, with TRBD1 matching over 8 bases. The CDR3 extends over 13 amino acids. CDR1 and CDR2 (germline): GTSNPN, SVGIG (reference sequence). V shed 2 bases, J shed 7 bases, and the junction held 4 bases outside the gene matches. This CDR3 reads CAWSPGGQQPQHF. For the CDR3, the DNA is TGTGCCTGGAGTCCAGGGGGCCAGCAGCCCCAGCATTTT.

The V gene is TRBV29-1, the J gene TRBJ2-5, with unresolved D. CDR3 length equals 13 residues. Germline CDR1 SQVTM, CDR2 ANQGSEA. Trimming removed 1 base at V and 0 bases at J, with 6 bases between. The CDR3 here is CSVEAQYQETQYF. In nucleotides, the CDR3 is TGCAGCGTTGAAGCGCAGTACCAAGAGACCCAGTACTTC.

This clone was picked up one time. The chain carries TRBV10-1 and TRBJ2-5, with D perhaps matching TRBD1 (7 bases). V lost 5 bases, J lost 1 base, and 14 bases lay in between. The CDR3 runs 15 residues. Germline CDR1 reads WNHNN; CDR2 reads SYGVQD (reference sequence). The CDR3 region has the DNA TGCGCCAGCAGTTCGGAGGGGGCTTCCCAAGAGACCCAGTACTTC. Its protein product is CASSSEGASQETQYF.

V is TRBV28 and J is TRBJ2-5; a weak D match, TRBD2 (5 bases). This CDR3 has 12 residues. Germline V gene sequence: CDR1 MDHEN, CDR2 SYDVKM. V lost 5 bases to trimming and J lost 11 bases, with 15 bases between them. The CDR3 nucleotides read TGTGCCAGCAGTCCCCGGATTGGGGAGCAGTACTTC. Protein: CASSPRIGEQYF.

DNA of the CDR3: TGTGCCAGCAGCTTACGGACAGGGGGGGCAGATACGCAGTATTTT. It yields the protein CASSLRTGGADTQYF. J is TRBJ2-3 and V is TRBV7-7; 10 positions match TRBD1. CDR3 length: 15 residues. CDR1 is SSHAT and CDR2 is FNYEAQ in the germline V gene (reference sequence). The trim removed 2 bases at V and 4 bases at J, leaving 3 bases unmatched.

This clone appeared once. J is TRBJ1-3 and V is TRBV7-3; TRBD1 is a possible D gene (5 bases). The CDR3 has 14 residues. Trimming took off 5 bases at V and 4 bases at J, with 12 bases between the two ends. The V gene's germline CDR1 is SGHTA and CDR2 FQGTGA. CDR3 protein: CASSPAGGGNTIYF. For the CDR3, the DNA is TGTGCCAGCAGCCCTGCCGGGGGAGGAAACACCATATATTTT.

This chain uses TRBV5-5 with TRBJ2-5; 7 nucleotides agree with TRBD2. The germline V gene encodes CDR1 SGHKS and CDR2 YYEKEE (reference sequence). Germline trimming cut 0 bases from V and 5 bases from J; bases unmatched to any gene: 7. The CDR3 extends over 15 amino acids. The CDR3 DNA follows: TGTGCCAGCAGCTTGGCAGGGAGGGCCTGGGAGACCCAGTACTTC. It encodes CASSLAGRAWETQYF.

The chain has TRBV2 and TRBJ1-1; 7 nucleotides line up with TRBD1. This CDR3 comprises 15 residues. The junction had 12 bases not matched to a gene; V was cut back by 7 bases and J by 4 bases. Germline-derived CDR1 and CDR2 are SNHLY and FYNNEI. The CDR3: CASKRDSLWPTEAFF. The CDR3 bases are TGTGCCAGCAAGCGGGACAGCCTTTGGCCCACTGAAGCTTTCTTT. Combining the CDR3 with reference TRBV2 and TRBJ1-1 gives the whole variable domain EPEVTQTPSHQVTQMGQEVILRCVPISNHLYFYWYRQILGQKVEFLVSFYNNEISEKSEIFDDQFSVERPDGSNFTLKIRSTKLEDSAMYFCASKRDSLWPTEAFFGQGTRLTVV.

This clone was seen just once. The chain has TRBV2 and TRBJ2-1; D is unresolved. Trimming shortened V by 1 base and J by 7 bases, and 11 bases separated the two germline ends. The germline V gene has CDR1 SNHLY and CDR2 FYNNEI. CDR3 length equals 14 residues. CDR3 loop: CASSEVPLVNEQFF. In DNA form, the CDR3 reads TGTGCCAGCAGTGAAGTCCCCCTAGTGAATGAGCAGTTCTTC.

The V and J genes are TRBV27 and TRBJ2-3, with TRBD1 matching 8 bases. The trim removed 10 bases at V and 3 bases at J, leaving 12 bases unmatched. The CDR3 runs to 15 residues. Germline V gives CDR1 MNHEY, CDR2 SMNVEV (reference sequence). CDR3 in DNA: TGTGCCAACCCGGACAGGGTCGAGAGGACAGATACGCAGTATTTT. This gives the protein CANPDRVERTDTQYF.

The chain links TRBV27 to TRBJ1-1; D is unclear. CDR1 and CDR2 from the germline V gene are MNHEY and SMNVEV (reference sequence). V was trimmed by 0 bases and J by 0 bases, leaving 14 bases between them. The CDR3 sequence is 17 residues long. The CDR3 DNA follows: TGTGCCAGCAGTTTATCCCCCCGGGCGGGGATGAACACTGAAGCTTTCTTT. It encodes CASSLSPRAGMNTEAFF.

The rearrangement joins TRBV30 to TRBJ1-1, with D unclear. Trimming removed 4 bases at V and 10 bases at J, with 19 bases between. CDR3 length equals 13 residues. Germline V gives CDR1 GTSNPN, CDR2 SVGIG (reference sequence). The DNA of the CDR3 is TGTGCCTGGACCCCACGATTCGGGGATCGAGCTTTCTTT. Amino acid sequence: CAWTPRFGDRAFF.

The gene calls are TRBV5-1 and TRBJ2-3, with TRBD1 as a possible D gene (5 bases). The V end was cut by 4 bases, the J end by 0 bases, with 15 bases between. This CDR3 comprises 16 residues. CDR1 and CDR2 (germline): SGHRS, YFSETQ. CDR3 DNA: TGCGCCAGCAGCCCGAACAGGATTTCTAGCACAGATACGCAGTATTTT. Translation: CASSPNRISSTDTQYF.

The chain employs TRBV10-3 and TRBJ2-2; 9 positions match TRBD1. CDR1 and CDR2 (germline): ENHRY, SYGVKD. This CDR3 has 16 residues. J lost 6 bases, V lost 0 bases, and 5 bases had no gene match. CDR3 coding DNA: TGTGCCATCAGTGAGTCTACGGGACAGGGAGCCGGGGAGCTGTTTTTT. Protein product: CAISESTGQGAGELFF.

The chain has TRBV6-5 and TRBJ2-7, with 11 bases identical to TRBD2. Trimming cost V 2 bases and J 4 bases; bases outside gene matches: 4. In germline, CDR1 is MNHEY, CDR2 SVGAGI. The CDR3 loop spans 15 amino acids. CDR3 in DNA: TGTGCCAGCAGTTACGAGACTAGCGGGACTTACGAGCAGTACTTC. It encodes CASSYETSGTYEQYF.

The chain links TRBV5-1 to TRBJ2-2; D is perhaps TRBD1 (5 bases). Germline V gene lookup returns CDR1 SGHRS and CDR2 YFSETQ. The CDR3 consists of 17 residues. With 1 base removed from V and 1 base from J, the gap between germline ends came to 14 bases. In DNA form, the CDR3 reads TGCGCCAGCAGCTTGCGAATTTTAGGACAGAACACCGGGGAGCTGTTTTTT. Translation: CASSLRILGQNTGELFF.